The 5 T cell receptor beta chains reported below all come from one sample, sequenced in a study of T cell responses to AZD1222 COVID-19 vaccine. Measured with immunoSEQ multiplex PCR; TCRdb has only the in-frame clones, and not every one. The repertoire holds 200,000 or so clones, with 80% to 90% as singletons. The input for sequencing was peripheral blood, taken on day 0 of MenACWY control vaccination. These receptors all come from an adult in good health.

The V and J genes are TRBV6-2 or TRBV6-3 and TRBJ1-5; D call uncertain. CDR3 length: 14 amino acids. CDR1 and CDR2 from the germline V gene are MNHEY and SVGEGT. Trimming pared 2 bases from V and 3 bases from J, leaving 8 bases between. The CDR3 here is CASSYRILNQPQHF. CDR3 nucleotides: TGTGCCAGCAGTTACAGGATACTCAATCAGCCCCAGCATTTT.

This chain links TRBV29-1 with TRBJ2-7; no definite D call. CDR1 and CDR2 from the germline V gene are SQVTM and ANQGSEA. The V end was cut by 3 bases, the J end by 1 base, with 16 bases between. The CDR3 sequence is 15 residues long. The CDR3 protein is CSVERMTSPSYEQYF. The CDR3 nucleotides are TGCAGCGTTGAGAGGATGACATCCCCATCCTACGAGCAGTACTTC.

The chain uses TRBV9 and TRBJ2-1; TRBD2 aligns across 8 bases. The ends lost 2 bases at V and 6 bases at J; junction bases unmatched: 16. Germline V gene data show CDR1 as SGDLS and CDR2 as YYNGEE. CDR3 size: 18 residues. The CDR3 here is CASSVSPGRDYDFNEQFF. The CDR3 DNA is TGTGCCAGCAGCGTGAGCCCCGGGAGGGACTATGATTTCAATGAGCAGTTCTTC.

This chain uses TRBV7-8 with TRBJ2-2; possibly TRBD1 for D (6 bases). V dropped 3 bases and J dropped 5 bases, with 16 bases sitting between them. CDR1 and CDR2 from the germline V gene are SGHVS and FQNEAQ. This CDR3 contains 16 residues. CDR3 amino acids: CASSFRTVGGTGELFF. For the CDR3, the DNA is TGTGCCAGCAGCTTCCGGACAGTCGGAGGAACCGGGGAGCTGTTTTTT.

This clone was picked up one time. This chain uses TRBV9 with TRBJ1-1; TRBD1 aligns across 7 bases. V lost 6 bases and J lost 4; bases outside the gene matches: 9. Germline V CDR1 and CDR2: SGDLS, YYNGEE. CDR3 length: 14 residues. The CDR3 DNA sequence: TGTGCCAGCACCCAAGGAGGGGACAGCACTGAAGCTTTCTTT. Its protein is CASTQGGDSTEAFF. Variable domain in full (rest from reference TRBV9 and TRBJ1-1): DSGVTQTPKHLITATGQRVTLRCSPRSGDLSVYWYQQSLDQGLQFLIQYYNGEERAKGNILERFSAQQFPDLHSELNLSSLELGDSALYFCASTQGGDSTEAFFGQGTRLTVV.